The TCR beta chain described here comes from a study of blood T cells in healthy people across ages. This CDR3 comprises 14 residues. Germline loops: CDR1 LGHDT, CDR2 YNNKEL (reference sequence). It was with a sample-barcoded 5' primer and a J-beta primer mix that a second PCR of about 6 to 11 cycles was run. In TCRdb, the 5' RACE reads were re-called with MiXCR into one record per CDR3 protein. This sample has around 1.5 million distinct CDR3 sequences, with 42% found just once. In this sample, this clonotype turned up a few times. V is TRBV3-1 and J is TRBJ2-5; 8 nucleotides line up with TRBD1. The assigned J gene may be wrong: the sequence end matches TRBJ2-7 better. The source of this sequence is a woman aged 18-29 years in good health. The sequenced material came from blood. CDR3 sequence (DNA): TGTGCCAGCAGCCAAAGCGGACAGGGTGGCGAGCAGTACTTC. Its protein is CASSQSGQGGEQYF.